This entry describes one TCR beta chain. What it recognizes is unknown. This entry belongs to a study of T-cell reconstitution after alpha-beta-depleted transplantation in children. Preparation of the TCRbeta library was carried out with unique molecular identifiers. TCRdb analysed the PCR reads with MiXCR anew, one entry per CDR3 protein. Of about 980,000 distinct CDR3 sequences listed, less than 30% were seen once; the top ten hold approximately 30%. Overall study findings and caveats: T cells produced anew were the main source of T-cell counts and diversity one year after transplant.

The CDR3 has 17 amino acids. Trimming stripped 2 bases from V and 5 bases from J, with 18 bases between. Germline V gives CDR1 MNHEY, CDR2 SMNVEV (reference sequence). This sequence originates from a boy in the first two years of life who had a stem cell transplant for SCID, so the T cells may come from the graft donor. The sequenced sample was PBMCs, mostly from graft donor cells, obtained 360 days after TCRalphabeta/CD19-depleted stem cell transplant. The chain joins TRBV27 to TRBJ2-2, with D perhaps given as TRBD1 or TRBD2 (5 bases each). This chain's CDR3 is CASSLTVGPWGTGELFF. DNA of the CDR3: TGTGCCAGCAGTTTAACGGTCGGACCTTGGGGGACCGGGGAGCTGTTTTTT.